The clone carrying this TCR beta chain has just one count. The data were taken from a study of T cell repertoires in cytomegalovirus infection. TCRdb analysed the reads with MiXCR anew, one entry per CDR3 protein. This sample has about 740,000 distinct CDR3 sequences, with approximately 34% found just once. The sample taken for sequencing was PBMCs. The sequence came from a human donor in good health (CMV status not recorded). Some clones in this sample may be carry-over from other donors' samples.

CDR3 in amino acids: CASSDARPPYEQYF. The CDR3 coding sequence is TGTGCCAGCAGTGATGCAAGACCCCCCTACGAGCAGTACTTC. The chain carries TRBV2 and TRBJ2-7; D remains unclear. The CDR3 is 14 residues long. The germline V gene encodes CDR1 SNHLY and CDR2 FYNNEI. Trimming removed 3 bases at V and 2 bases at J, with 11 bases between. Filled out from reference TRBV2 and TRBJ2-7, the complete variable domain reads EPEVTQTPSHQVTQMGQEVILRCVPISNHLYFYWYRQILGQKVEFLVSFYNNEISEKSEIFDDQFSVERPDGSNFTLKIRSTKLEDSAMYFCASSDARPPYEQYFGPGTRLTVT.